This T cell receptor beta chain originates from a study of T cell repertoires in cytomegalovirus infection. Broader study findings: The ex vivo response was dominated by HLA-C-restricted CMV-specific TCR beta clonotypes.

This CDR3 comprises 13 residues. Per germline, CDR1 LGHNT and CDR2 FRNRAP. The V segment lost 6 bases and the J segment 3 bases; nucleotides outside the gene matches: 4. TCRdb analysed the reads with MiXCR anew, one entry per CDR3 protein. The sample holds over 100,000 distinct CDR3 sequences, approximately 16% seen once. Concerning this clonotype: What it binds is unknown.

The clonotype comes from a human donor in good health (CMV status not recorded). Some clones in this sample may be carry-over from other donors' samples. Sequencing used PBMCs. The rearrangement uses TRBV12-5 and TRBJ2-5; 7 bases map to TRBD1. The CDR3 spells CASGSGGEETQYF. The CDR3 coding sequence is TGTGCTAGTGGCTCAGGGGGTGAAGAGACCCAGTACTTC.